This T cell receptor beta chain was documented in a study of cytomegalovirus exposure and HLA in healthy donors. About this clone: As yet, its antigen is unknown. The same CDR3 also results from other DNA sequences found in this sample.

The PCR made use of 60 Vbeta and 13 Jbeta primers. TCRdb's table, derived via immunoSEQ multiplex PCR, lists solely in-frame clones and lacks some. This sample yields fewer than 200,000 clones, of which around 86% are seen a single time; about 2% belongs to the top ten. V lost 3 bases, J lost 6 bases, and 15 bases lay in between. This CDR3 has 15 amino acids. CDR1 and CDR2 (germline): MGHRA, YSYEKL. Points from the study as a whole: Cytomegalovirus-associated TCR beta chains were listed, numbering roughly 150.

Sequenced input: PBMCs. This chain uses TRBV4-1 with TRBJ1-5; D possibly corresponds to TRBD1 (6 bases). This sequence was found in a human donor in good health. CDR3 loop: CASSQQRGIGQPQHF. CDR3 DNA: TGCGCCAGCAGCCAGCAGAGGGGGATAGGTCAGCCCCAGCATTTT.